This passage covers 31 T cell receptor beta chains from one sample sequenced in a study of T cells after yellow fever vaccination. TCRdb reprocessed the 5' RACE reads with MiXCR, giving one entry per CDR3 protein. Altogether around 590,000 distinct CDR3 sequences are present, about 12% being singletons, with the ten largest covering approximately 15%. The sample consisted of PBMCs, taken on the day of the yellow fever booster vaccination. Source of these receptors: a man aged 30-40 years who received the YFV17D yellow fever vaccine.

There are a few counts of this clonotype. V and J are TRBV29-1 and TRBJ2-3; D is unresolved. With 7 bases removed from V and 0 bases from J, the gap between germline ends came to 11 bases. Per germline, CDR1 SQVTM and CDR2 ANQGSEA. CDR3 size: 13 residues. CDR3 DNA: TGCAGCGCCAAATCCGCTAGCACAGATACGCAGTATTTT. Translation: CSAKSASTDTQYF.

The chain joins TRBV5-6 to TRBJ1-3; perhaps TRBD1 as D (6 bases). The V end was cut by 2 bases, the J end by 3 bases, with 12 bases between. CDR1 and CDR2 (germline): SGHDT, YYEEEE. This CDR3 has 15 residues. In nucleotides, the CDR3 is TGTGCCAGCAGCTTCCCCAGGGGCGGTGGAAACACCATATATTTT. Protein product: CASSFPRGGGNTIYF.

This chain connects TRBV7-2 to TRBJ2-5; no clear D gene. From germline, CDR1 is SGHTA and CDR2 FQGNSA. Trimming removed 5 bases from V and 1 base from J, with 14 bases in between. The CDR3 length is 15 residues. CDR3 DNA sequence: TGTGCCAGCAGCCGTCATAGGCGGTTCCAAGAGACCCAGTACTTC. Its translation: CASSRHRRFQETQYF.

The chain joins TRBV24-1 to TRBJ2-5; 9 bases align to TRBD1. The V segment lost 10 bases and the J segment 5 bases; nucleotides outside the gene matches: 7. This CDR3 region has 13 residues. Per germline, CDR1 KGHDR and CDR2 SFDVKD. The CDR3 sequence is CATRDRVFETQYF. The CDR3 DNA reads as TGTGCCACTAGGGACAGGGTGTTCGAGACCCAGTACTTC.

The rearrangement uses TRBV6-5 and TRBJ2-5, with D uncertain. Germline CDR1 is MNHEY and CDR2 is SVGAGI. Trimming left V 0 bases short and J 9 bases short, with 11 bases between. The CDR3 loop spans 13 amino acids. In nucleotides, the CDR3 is TGTGCCAGCAGTTACTCGGACGGCATTGCCCAGTACTTC. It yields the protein CASSYSDGIAQYF.

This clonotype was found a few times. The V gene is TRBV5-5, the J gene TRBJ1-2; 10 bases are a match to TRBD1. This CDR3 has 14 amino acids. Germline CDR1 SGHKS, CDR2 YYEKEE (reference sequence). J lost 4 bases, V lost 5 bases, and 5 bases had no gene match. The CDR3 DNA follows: TGTGCCAGCAGTCACAGGACAGGGGGCTATGGCTACACCTTC. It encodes CASSHRTGGYGYTF.

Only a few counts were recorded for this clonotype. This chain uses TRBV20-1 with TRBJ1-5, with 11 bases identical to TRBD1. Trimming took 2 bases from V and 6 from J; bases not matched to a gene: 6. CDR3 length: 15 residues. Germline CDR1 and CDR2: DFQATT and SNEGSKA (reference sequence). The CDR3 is CSARRTGGGFQPQHF. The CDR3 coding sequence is TGCAGTGCTAGACGGACAGGGGGCGGATTTCAGCCCCAGCATTTT.

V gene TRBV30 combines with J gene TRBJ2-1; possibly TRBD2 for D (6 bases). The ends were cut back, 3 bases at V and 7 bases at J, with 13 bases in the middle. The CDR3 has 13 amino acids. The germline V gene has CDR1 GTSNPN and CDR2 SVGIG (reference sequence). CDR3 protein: CAWSPGLPNEQFF. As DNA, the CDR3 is TGTGCCTGGAGCCCAGGACTACCAAATGAGCAGTTCTTC.

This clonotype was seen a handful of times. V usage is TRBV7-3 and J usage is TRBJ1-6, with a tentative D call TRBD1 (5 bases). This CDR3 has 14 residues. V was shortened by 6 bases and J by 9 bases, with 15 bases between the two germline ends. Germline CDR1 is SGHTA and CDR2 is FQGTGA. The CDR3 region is CASSAAPTGSPLHF. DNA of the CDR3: TGTGCCAGCAGTGCAGCCCCAACAGGTTCACCCCTCCACTTT.

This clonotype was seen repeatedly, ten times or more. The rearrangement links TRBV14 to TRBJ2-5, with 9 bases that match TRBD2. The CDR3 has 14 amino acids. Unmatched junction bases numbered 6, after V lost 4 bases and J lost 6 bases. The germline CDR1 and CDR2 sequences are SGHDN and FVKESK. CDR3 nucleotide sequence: TGTGCCAGCAGCCGTAATAGCGGGAGACAGACCCAGTACTTC. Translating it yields CASSRNSGRQTQYF.

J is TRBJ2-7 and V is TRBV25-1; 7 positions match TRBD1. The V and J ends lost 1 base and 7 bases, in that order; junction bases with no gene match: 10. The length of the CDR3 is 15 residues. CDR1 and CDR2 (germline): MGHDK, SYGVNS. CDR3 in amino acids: CASSEFTGDSEEQYF. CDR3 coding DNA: TGTGCCAGCAGTGAATTTACAGGGGATAGCGAGGAGCAGTACTTC.

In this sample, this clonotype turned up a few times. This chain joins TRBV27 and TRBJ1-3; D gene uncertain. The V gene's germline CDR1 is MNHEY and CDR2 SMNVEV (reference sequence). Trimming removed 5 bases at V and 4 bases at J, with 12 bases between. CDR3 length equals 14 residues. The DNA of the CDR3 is TGTGCCAGCAGTCCCGCCGGCCAAGGAAACACCATATATTTT. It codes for CASSPAGQGNTIYF.

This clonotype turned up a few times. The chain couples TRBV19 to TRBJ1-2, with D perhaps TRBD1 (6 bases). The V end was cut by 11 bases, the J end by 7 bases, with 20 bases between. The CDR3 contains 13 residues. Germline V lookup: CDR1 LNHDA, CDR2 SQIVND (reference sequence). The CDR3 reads CACYSGTLAGYTF. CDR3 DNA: TGTGCCTGCTACTCCGGGACACTGGCTGGCTACACCTTC.

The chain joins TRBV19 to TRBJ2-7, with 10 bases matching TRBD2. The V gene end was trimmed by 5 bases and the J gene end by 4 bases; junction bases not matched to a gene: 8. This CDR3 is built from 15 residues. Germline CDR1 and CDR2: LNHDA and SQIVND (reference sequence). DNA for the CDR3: TGTGCCAGTAGTCCCGAGCGGGAGGGCCAGTACGAGCAGTACTTC. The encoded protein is CASSPEREGQYEQYF. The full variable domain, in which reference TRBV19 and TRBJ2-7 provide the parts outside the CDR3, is DGGITQSPKYLFRKEGQNVTLSCEQNLNHDAMYWYRQDPGQGLRLIYYSQIVNDFQKGDIAEGYSVSREKKESFPLTVTSAQKNPTAFYLCASSPEREGQYEQYFGPGTRLTVT.

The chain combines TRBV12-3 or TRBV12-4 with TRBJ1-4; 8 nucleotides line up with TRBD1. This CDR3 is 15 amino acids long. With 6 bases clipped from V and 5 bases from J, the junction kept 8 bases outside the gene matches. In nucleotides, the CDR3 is TGTGCCAGCAGGGGTACCGGACAGGGAAATGAAAAACTGTTTTTT. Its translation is CASRGTGQGNEKLFF.

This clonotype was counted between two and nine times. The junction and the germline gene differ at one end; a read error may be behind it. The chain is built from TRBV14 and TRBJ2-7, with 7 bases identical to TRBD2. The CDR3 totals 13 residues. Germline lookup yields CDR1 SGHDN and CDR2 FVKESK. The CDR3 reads CASSQVSPGLINF. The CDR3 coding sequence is TGTGCCAGCAGCCAAGTCTCACCGGGACTAATCAACTTC.

The CDR3 loop reads CASSYGRQLNQETQYF. The CDR3 nucleotides read TGTGCCAGCAGTTACGGGCGCCAACTGAACCAAGAGACCCAGTACTTC. The V gene is TRBV6-5, the J gene TRBJ2-5, with D hard to call. The CDR3 contains 16 residues. The germline V and J ends were trimmed by 2 bases and 0 bases, with 13 bases remaining between them. Germline-derived CDR1 and CDR2 are MNHEY and SVGAGI.

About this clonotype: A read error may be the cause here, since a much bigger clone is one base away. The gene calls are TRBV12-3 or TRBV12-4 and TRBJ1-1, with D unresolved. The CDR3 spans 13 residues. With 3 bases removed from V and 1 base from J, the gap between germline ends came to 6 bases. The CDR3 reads CASSFAENTEAFF. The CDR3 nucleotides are TGTGCCAGCAGTTTCGCGGAGAACACTGAAGCTTTCTTT.

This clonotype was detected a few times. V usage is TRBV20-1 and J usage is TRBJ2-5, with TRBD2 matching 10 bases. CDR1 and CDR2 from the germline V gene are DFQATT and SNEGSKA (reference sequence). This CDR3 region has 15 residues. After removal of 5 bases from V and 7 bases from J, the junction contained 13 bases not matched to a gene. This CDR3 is CSAGYSSGRGGTQYF. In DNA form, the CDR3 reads TGCAGTGCTGGCTATTCTAGCGGGAGAGGGGGGACCCAGTACTTC.

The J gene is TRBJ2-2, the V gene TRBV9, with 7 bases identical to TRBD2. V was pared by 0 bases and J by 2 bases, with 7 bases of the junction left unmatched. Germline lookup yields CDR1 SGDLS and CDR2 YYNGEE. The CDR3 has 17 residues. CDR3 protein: CASSVDPAGRNTGELFF. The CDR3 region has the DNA TGTGCCAGCAGCGTAGACCCAGCGGGACGCAACACCGGGGAGCTGTTTTTT.

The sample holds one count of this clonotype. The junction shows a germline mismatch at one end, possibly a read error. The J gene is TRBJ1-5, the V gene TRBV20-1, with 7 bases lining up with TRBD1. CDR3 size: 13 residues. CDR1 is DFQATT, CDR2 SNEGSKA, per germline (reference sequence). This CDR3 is CSARATGVQPQHF. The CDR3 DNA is TGCAGTGCAAGAGCAACAGGGGTTCAGCCCCAGCATTTT.

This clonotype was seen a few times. The CDR3 DNA sequence: TGCGCCAGCAGCTTCGCAACAGGGGCTATTTACGAGCAGTACTTC. Its protein product is CASSFATGAIYEQYF. The chain employs TRBV5-1 and TRBJ2-7, with TRBD1 matching over 7 bases. Germline V gene data show CDR1 as SGHRS and CDR2 as YFSETQ. Losses at the gene ends were 2 bases for V and 4 bases for J; bases not matched to a gene: 9. The CDR3 extends over 15 amino acids.

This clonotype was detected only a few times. CDR3: CASSYQAGGREQFF. CDR3 bases: TGTGCCAGCAGTTACCAGGCGGGGGGGAGGGAGCAGTTCTTC. The chain carries TRBV6-5 and TRBJ2-1; 9 bases are a match to TRBD2. The CDR3 is 14 amino acids. V was clipped by 2 bases and J by 10 bases; unmatched bases: 6. The germline gives CDR1 MNHEY, CDR2 SVGAGI.

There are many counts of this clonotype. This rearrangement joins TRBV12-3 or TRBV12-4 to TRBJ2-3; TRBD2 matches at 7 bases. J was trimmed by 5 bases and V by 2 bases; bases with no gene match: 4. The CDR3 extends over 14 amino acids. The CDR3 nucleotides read TGTGCCAGCAGTTTATCAGGGAGGGAAGATACGCAGTATTTT. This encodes CASSLSGREDTQYF.

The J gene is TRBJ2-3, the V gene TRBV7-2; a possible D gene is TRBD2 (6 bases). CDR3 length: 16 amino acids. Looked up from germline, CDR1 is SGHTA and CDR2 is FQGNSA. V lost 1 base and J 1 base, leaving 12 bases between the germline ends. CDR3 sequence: CASSLELALGTDTQYF. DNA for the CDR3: TGTGCCAGCAGCTTAGAACTAGCCCTAGGCACAGATACGCAGTATTTT.

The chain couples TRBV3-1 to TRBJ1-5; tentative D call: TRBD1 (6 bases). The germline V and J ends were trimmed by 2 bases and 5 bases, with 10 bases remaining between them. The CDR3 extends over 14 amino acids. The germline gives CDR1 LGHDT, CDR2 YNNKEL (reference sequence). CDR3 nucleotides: TGTGCCAGCAGCCAAAAGGGGGATCATCAGCCCCAGCATTTT. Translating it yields CASSQKGDHQPQHF.

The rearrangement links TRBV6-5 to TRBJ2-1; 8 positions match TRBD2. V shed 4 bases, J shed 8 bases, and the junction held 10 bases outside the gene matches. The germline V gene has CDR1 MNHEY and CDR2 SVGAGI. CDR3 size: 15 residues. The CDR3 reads CASSLIAGPRDEQFF. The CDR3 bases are TGTGCCAGCAGTTTGATAGCGGGGCCCAGGGATGAGCAGTTCTTC.

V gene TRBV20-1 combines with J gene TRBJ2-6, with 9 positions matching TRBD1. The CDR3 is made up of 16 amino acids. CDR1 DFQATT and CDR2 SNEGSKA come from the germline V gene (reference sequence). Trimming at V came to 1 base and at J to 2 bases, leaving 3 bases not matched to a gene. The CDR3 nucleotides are TGCAGTGCTAGAGCGGACAGGGGCACTGGGGCCAACGTCCTGACTTTC. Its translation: CSARADRGTGANVLTF.

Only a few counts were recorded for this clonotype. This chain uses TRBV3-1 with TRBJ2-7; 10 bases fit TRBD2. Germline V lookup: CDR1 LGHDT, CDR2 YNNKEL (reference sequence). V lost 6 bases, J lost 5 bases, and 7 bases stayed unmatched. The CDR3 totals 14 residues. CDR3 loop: CASRSSGRSDEQYF. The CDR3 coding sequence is TGTGCCAGCAGATCTAGCGGGAGATCAGACGAGCAGTACTTC.

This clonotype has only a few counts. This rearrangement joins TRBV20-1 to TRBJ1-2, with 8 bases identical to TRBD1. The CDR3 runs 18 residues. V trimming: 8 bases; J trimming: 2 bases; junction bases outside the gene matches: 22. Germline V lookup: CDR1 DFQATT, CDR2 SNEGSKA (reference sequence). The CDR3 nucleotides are TGCAGTACTTTCCTACAGGGGGAAGGAGTAAGCGGGAACTATGGCTACACCTTC. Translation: CSTFLQGEGVSGNYGYTF.

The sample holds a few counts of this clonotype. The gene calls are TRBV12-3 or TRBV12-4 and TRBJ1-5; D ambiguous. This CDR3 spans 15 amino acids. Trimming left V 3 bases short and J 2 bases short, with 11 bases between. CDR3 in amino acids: CASSFEGSGNQPQHF. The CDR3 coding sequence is TGTGCCAGCAGTTTTGAGGGCTCGGGCAATCAGCCCCAGCATTTT.